The rows below give T cell receptor beta chains drawn from one sample of a study of blood T cells in healthy people across ages. MiXCR, run by TCRdb on the 5' RACE reads, gives a single entry per CDR3 protein. The sample has 1,500,000 or so distinct CDR3 sequences, 42% seen once. The sample taken for sequencing was blood. The origin of the receptors is a woman aged 18-29 years in good health. The CDR3 runs from the conserved cysteine through the conserved F or W. A D gene is named only where the DNA matches it firmly.

v_call,d_call,j_call,cdr3_aa
TRBV29-1,.,TRBJ2-3,CSVEDWNVLQADTQYF
TRBV29-1,.,TRBJ2-3,CSVSVSGRLGDTQYF
TRBV5-1,.,TRBJ1-1,CASSLERPPAFF
TRBV12-3/TRBV12-4,.,TRBJ2-1,CASREGRNNEQFF
TRBV9,.,TRBJ2-3,CASSVDGVGTDTQYF
TRBV4-2,.,TRBJ1-2,CASSQVSAGYGYTF
TRBV4-1,.,TRBJ2-4,CASSRPIGWEQYF
TRBV7-9,.,.,CVGSLAQGETQYF
TRBV4-1,.,.,CASSQANANIQYF
TRBV19,.,TRBJ1-5,CASRGGTIQPQHF
TRBV6-6,.,TRBJ2-1,CASSSQLREQFF
TRBV7-9,TRBD1,TRBJ1-1,CASRDRAVTEAFF
TRBV5-5,.,TRBJ1-4,CASSHRDNNEKLFF
TRBV25-1,.,TRBJ1-1,CASRLGGSPEAFF
TRBV29-1,TRBD2,TRBJ2-1,CSATIRTSGRDEQFF